The TCR beta chain described here comes from a study of blood T cell repertoires in COVID-19. Study overall: Samples of COVID-19 (acute and convalescent) were obtained from the United States, Italy and Spain.

On this clone itself: Other DNA sequences from this sample encode an identical CDR3 as well.

The germline V and J ends were trimmed by 1 base and 0 bases, with 13 bases remaining between them. This CDR3 region has 17 residues. Germline assignment: CDR1 SGHAT and CDR2 FQNNGV. In the original processing: Amplification of reference gene primers provided the estimated nucleated cell counts. Clones were read by immunoSEQ multiplex PCR, and TCRdb kept only the in-frame ones, dropping some. The DNA gave D and trimming, while V, J and clone size come from that table. Here the sample spans 150,000 to 200,000 clones, approximately 84% being singletons. The specimen sequenced was peripheral blood. The chain links TRBV11-2 to TRBJ2-1, with a weak D call TRBD2 (5 bases). This receptor was taken from a man aged 40-49 years who had recovered from COVID-19. CDR3 DNA: TGTGCCAGCAGCTTAGGCGAGAGGGTGTACTCCTACAATGAGCAGTTCTTC. Its translation is CASSLGERVYSYNEQFF.